Sequencing of this TCR beta chain was carried out in a study of T cells after yellow fever vaccination. General study findings and limits: Repertoires sorted by FACS could include abundant clonotypes that are contaminants from the bulk population.

At least ten counts were recorded for this clonotype. Its antigen remains unidentified. MiXCR was run by TCRdb on the 5' RACE reads, yielding one entry per CDR3 protein. Here the sample spans about 210,000 distinct CDR3 sequences, approximately 3% being singletons. The material sequenced was CD4+ T cells sorted from PBMCs, taken 10 days after the yellow fever booster vaccination. This TCR was recovered from a man younger than 35 who received the YFV17D yellow fever vaccine.

The CDR3 here is CASSATLQGPQHF. As DNA, the CDR3 is TGTGCCAGCAGTGCCACACTTCAAGGGCCCCAGCATTTT. The chain combines TRBV6-2 or TRBV6-3 with TRBJ1-5; no definite D call. Trimming stripped 5 bases from V and 9 bases from J, with 14 bases between. The CDR3 runs 13 residues. Germline V lookup: CDR1 MNHEY, CDR2 SVGEGT.